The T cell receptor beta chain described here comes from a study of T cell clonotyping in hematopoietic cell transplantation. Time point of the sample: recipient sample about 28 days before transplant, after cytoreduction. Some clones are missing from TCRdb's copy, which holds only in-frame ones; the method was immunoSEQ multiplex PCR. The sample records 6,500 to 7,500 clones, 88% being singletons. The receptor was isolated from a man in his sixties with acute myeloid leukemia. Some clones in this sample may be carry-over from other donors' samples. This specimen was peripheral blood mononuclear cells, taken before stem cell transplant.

CDR3 sequence (DNA): TGTGCCAGTAGTTCGGCAGGGGTTTTGTCTGGGGCCAACGTCCTGACTTTC. Translated, it gives CASSSAGVLSGANVLTF. The chain carries TRBV19 and TRBJ2-6; weak D call: TRBD1 (6 bases). Germline CDR1 LNHDA, CDR2 SQIVND (reference sequence). Trimming removed 5 bases at V and 1 base at J, with 15 bases between. The CDR3 has 17 amino acids.